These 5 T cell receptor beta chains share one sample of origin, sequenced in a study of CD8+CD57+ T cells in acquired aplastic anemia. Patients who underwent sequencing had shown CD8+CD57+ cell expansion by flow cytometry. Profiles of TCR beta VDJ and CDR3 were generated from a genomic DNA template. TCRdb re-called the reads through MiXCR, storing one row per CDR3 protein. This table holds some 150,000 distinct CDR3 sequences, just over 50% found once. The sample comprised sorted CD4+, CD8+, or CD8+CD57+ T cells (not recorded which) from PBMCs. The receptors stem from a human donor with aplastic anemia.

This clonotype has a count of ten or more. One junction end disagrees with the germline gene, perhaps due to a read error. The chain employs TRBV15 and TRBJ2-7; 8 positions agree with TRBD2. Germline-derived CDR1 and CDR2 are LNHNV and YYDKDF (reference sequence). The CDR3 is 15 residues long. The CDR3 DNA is TGTGCCACCAGCAGAGATCGGGAGGGTTCTGAAGAGCAGTGCTTC. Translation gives CATSRDREGSEEQCF.

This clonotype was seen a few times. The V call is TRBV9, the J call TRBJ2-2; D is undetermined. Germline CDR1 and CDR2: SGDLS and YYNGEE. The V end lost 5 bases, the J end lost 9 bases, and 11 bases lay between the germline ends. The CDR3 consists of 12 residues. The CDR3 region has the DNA TGTGCCAGCAGTCGTAGTGACCGGGAGCTGTTTTTT. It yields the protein CASSRSDRELFF.

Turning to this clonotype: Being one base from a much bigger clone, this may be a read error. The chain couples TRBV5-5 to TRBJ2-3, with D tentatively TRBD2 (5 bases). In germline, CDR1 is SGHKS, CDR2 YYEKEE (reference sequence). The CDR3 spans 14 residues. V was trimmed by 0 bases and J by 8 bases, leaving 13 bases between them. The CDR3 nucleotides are TGTGCCAGCAGCTTGGTCGAGGGTAAAGGTACGCAGTATTTT. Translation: CASSLVEGKGTQYF. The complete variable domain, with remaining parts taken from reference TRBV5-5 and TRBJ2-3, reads DAGVTQSPTHLIKTRGQQVTLRCSPISGHKSVSWYQQVLGQGPQFIFQYYEKEERGRGNFPDRFSARQFPNYSSELNVNALLLGDSALYLCASSLVEGKGTQYFGPGTRLTVL.

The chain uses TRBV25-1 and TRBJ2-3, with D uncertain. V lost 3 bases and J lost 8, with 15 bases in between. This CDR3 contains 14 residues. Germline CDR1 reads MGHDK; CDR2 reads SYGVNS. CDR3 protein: CASSDDPARATQYF. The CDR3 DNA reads TGTGCCAGCAGTGACGACCCGGCCCGGGCTACGCAGTATTTT. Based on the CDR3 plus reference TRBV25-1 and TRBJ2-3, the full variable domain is EADIYQTPRYLVIGTGKKITLECSQTMGHDKMYWYQQDPGMELHLIHYSYGVNSTEKGDLSSESTVSRIRTEHFPLTLESARPSHTSQYLCASSDDPARATQYFGPGTRLTVL.

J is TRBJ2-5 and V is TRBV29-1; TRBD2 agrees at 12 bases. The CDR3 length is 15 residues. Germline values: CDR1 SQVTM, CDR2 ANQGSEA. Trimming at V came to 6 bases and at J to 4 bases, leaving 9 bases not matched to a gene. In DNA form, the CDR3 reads TGCAGCGTCCACCTGACTAGCGGGGGCCCAGAGACCCAGTACTTC. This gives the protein CSVHLTSGGPETQYF.